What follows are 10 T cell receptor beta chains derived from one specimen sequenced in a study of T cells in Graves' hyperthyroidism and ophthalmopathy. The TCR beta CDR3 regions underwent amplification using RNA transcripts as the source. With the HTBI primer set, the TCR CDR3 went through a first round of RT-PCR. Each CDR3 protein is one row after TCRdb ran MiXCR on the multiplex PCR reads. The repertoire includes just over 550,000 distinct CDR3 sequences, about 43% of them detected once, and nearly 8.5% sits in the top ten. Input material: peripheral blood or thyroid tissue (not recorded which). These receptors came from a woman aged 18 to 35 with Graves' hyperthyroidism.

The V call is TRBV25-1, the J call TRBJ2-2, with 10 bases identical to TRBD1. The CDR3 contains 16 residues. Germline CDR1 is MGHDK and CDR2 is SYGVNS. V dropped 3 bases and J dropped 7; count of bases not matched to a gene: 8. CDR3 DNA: TGTGCCAGCAGTGAGGGGACAGGGGACGGCAGCGGGGAGCTGTTTTTT. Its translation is CASSEGTGDGSGELFF. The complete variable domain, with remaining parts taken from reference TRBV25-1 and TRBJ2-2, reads EADIYQTPRYLVIGTGKKITLECSQTMGHDKMYWYQQDPGMELHLIHYSYGVNSTEKGDLSSESTVSRIRTEHFPLTLESARPSHTSQYLCASSEGTGDGSGELFFGEGSRLTVL.

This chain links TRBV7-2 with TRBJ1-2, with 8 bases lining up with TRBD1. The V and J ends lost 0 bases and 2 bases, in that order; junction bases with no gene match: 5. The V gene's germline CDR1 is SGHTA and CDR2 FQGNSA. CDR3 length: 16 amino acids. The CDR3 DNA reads TGTGCCAGCAGCTTAGCGCGAACAGGGGGGAACTATGGCTACACCTTC. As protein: CASSLARTGGNYGYTF.

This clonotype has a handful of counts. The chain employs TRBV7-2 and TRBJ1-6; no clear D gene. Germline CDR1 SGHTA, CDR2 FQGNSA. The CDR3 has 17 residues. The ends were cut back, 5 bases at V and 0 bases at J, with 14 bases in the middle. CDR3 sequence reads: CASSVPRASSYNSPLHF. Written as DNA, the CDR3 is TGTGCCAGCAGCGTCCCGCGTGCCAGCTCCTATAATTCACCCCTCCACTTT.

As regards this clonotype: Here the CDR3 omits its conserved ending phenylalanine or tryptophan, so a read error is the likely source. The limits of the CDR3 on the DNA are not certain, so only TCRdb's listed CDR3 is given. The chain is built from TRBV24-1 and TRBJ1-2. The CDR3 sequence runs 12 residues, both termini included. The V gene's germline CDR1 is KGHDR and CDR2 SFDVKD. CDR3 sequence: CATSDTSSGNTY.

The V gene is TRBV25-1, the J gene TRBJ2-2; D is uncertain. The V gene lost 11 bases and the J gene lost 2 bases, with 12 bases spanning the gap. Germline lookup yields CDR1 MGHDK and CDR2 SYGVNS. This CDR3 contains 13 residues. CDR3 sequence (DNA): TGTGCCTGGAGTGTTCGAAACACCGGGGAGCTGTTTTTT. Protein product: CAWSVRNTGELFF.

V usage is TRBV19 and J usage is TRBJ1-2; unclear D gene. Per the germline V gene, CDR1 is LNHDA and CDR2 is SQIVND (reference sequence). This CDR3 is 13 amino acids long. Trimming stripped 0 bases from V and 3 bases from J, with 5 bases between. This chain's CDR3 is CASSIERDYGYTF. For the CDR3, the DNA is TGTGCCAGTAGTATAGAGCGAGACTATGGCTACACCTTC. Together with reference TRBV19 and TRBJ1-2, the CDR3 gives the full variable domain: DGGITQSPKYLFRKEGQNVTLSCEQNLNHDAMYWYRQDPGQGLRLIYYSQIVNDFQKGDIAEGYSVSREKKESFPLTVTSAQKNPTAFYLCASSIERDYGYTFGSGTRLTVV.

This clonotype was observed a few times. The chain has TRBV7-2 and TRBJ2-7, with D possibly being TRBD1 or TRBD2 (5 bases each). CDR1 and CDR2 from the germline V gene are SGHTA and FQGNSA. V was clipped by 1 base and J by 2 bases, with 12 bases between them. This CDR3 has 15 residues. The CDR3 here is CASSLDYEGPYEQYF. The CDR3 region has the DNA TGTGCCAGCAGCTTAGACTACGAGGGGCCCTACGAGCAGTACTTC.

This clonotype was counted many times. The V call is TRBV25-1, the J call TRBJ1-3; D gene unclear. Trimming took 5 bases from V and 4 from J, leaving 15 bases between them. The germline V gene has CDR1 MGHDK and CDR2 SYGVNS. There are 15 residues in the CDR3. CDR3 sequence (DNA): TGTGCCAGCAGTTTCACTTGGCGAACCGGAAACACCATATATTTT. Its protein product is CASSFTWRTGNTIYF.

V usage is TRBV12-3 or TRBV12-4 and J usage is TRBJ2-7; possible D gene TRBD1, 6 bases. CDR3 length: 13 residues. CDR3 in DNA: TGTGCTAGTGACGGGGACACCACCTACGAGCAGTACTTC. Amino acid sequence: CASDGDTTYEQYF.

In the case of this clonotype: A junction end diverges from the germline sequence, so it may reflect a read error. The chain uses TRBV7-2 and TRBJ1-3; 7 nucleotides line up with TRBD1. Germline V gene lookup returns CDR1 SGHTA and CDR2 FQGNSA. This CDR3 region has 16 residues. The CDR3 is CASSQGGQPSGNTIYF. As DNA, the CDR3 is TGCGCCAGCAGCCAAGGGGGACAGCCCTCTGGAAACACCATATATTTT.